Listed below are T cell receptor beta chains from one sample, sequenced in a study of shared clonotypes between healthy human individuals. Generated by immunoSEQ multiplex PCR, the TCRdb table keeps only in-frame clones and is missing some. Of over a million clones in the sample, about 80% were seen once. Material for sequencing was memory CD4+ T cells from PBMCs. The receptors here all came from a man between 18 and 35 years old in good health. Some clones in this sample may be carry-over from other donors' samples. The CDR3 runs from the conserved cysteine through the conserved F or W. D genes are given only for firm matches. For some rows the clone size is stated as once, few or many, or as a class when expanded; others skip it.

v_call: TRBV7-2
clone_size: -
d_call: -
j_call: TRBJ1-2
cdr3_aa: CASSLAGTSYYGYTF
cdr3_nt: TGTGCCAGCAGCTTGGCTGGAACATCTTACTATGGCTACACCTTC

v_call: TRBV9
clone_size: -
d_call: TRBD2
j_call: TRBJ2-1
cdr3_aa: CASSASGTRYNEQFF
cdr3_nt: TGTGCCAGCAGCGCTAGCGGGACGCGCTACAATGAGCAGTTCTTC

v_call: TRBV18
clone_size: once
d_call: -
j_call: TRBJ2-3
cdr3_aa: CASSLTGSSQDTQYF
cdr3_nt: TGTGCCAGCTCCCTCACCGGGTCCAGTCAGGATACGCAGTATTTT

v_call: TRBV19
clone_size: -
d_call: -
j_call: TRBJ1-1
cdr3_aa: CASSMIRLGTEAFF
cdr3_nt: TGTGCCAGTAGTATGATCCGGTTGGGCACTGAAGCTTTCTTT

v_call: TRBV28
clone_size: few
d_call: TRBD2
j_call: TRBJ2-1
cdr3_aa: CASSLAGVIRSYNEQFF
cdr3_nt: TGTGCCAGCAGTTTAGCGGGAGTCATTAGGTCCTACAATGAGCAGTTCTTC

v_call: TRBV28
clone_size: -
d_call: -
j_call: TRBJ1-2
cdr3_aa: CASRGLEAGYTF
cdr3_nt: TGTGCCAGCAGGGGGTTAGAGGCGGGCTACACCTTC

v_call: TRBV4-1
clone_size: -
d_call: TRBD2
j_call: TRBJ2-3
cdr3_aa: CASNKYSGRVFGDTQYF
cdr3_nt: TGCGCCAGTAACAAATATAGCGGGAGAGTCTTCGGAGATACGCAGTATTTT

v_call: TRBV27
clone_size: -
d_call: TRBD1
j_call: TRBJ1-2
cdr3_aa: CASSPWGGQGGGYTF
cdr3_nt: TGTGCCAGCAGTCCCTGGGGGGGACAGGGAGGCGGCTACACCTTC

v_call: TRBV10-3
clone_size: few
d_call: -
j_call: TRBJ2-2
cdr3_aa: CAISGQVTGELFF
cdr3_nt: TGTGCCATCAGTGGACAGGTCACCGGGGAGCTGTTTTTT

v_call: TRBV19
clone_size: -
d_call: -
j_call: TRBJ2-2
cdr3_aa: CASSRAALGPTGELFF
cdr3_nt: TGTGCCAGTAGTAGGGCGGCCCTGGGCCCAACCGGGGAGCTGTTTTTT

v_call: TRBV6-5
clone_size: -
d_call: -
j_call: TRBJ1-2
cdr3_aa: CASSQRGARYGYTF
cdr3_nt: TGTGCCAGTTCCCAAAGGGGGGCGCGCTATGGCTACACCTTC

v_call: TRBV6-5
clone_size: -
d_call: -
j_call: TRBJ1-2
cdr3_aa: CASSYSAGLDYGYTF
cdr3_nt: TGTGCCAGCAGTTACTCTGCCGGGTTAGACTATGGCTACACCTTC

v_call: TRBV19
clone_size: -
d_call: TRBD1
j_call: TRBJ2-1
cdr3_aa: CASARQGGHNEQFF
cdr3_nt: TGTGCCAGTGCCCGACAGGGCGGACACAATGAGCAGTTCTTC

v_call: TRBV7-2
clone_size: -
d_call: -
j_call: TRBJ2-2
cdr3_aa: CASSVDRWANTGELFF
cdr3_nt: TGTGCCAGCAGCGTCGATCGATGGGCTAACACCGGGGAGCTGTTTTTT

v_call: TRBV7-3
clone_size: few
d_call: -
j_call: TRBJ2-3
cdr3_aa: CASSLMGSPPEDTQYF
cdr3_nt: TGTGCCAGCAGCTTAATGGGTTCCCCACCAGAAGATACGCAGTATTTT

v_call: TRBV19
clone_size: -
d_call: -
j_call: TRBJ2-2
cdr3_aa: CASSMVGSGNTGELFF
cdr3_nt: TGTGCCAGTAGTATGGTCGGATCTGGAAACACCGGGGAGCTGTTTTTT

v_call: TRBV27
clone_size: -
d_call: -
j_call: TRBJ2-3
cdr3_aa: CASNRIQGAGLVSTDTQYF
cdr3_nt: TGTGCCAGCAACCGCATCCAGGGGGCGGGACTAGTGAGCACAGATACGCAGTATTTT

v_call: TRBV5-1
clone_size: -
d_call: TRBD2
j_call: TRBJ2-7
cdr3_aa: CASSLASSGRDEQYF
cdr3_nt: TGCGCCAGCAGCTTGGCGTCTAGCGGGAGGGATGAGCAGTACTTC

v_call: TRBV7-8
clone_size: few
d_call: TRBD1
j_call: TRBJ1-2
cdr3_aa: CASSLIPGQGHGYTF
cdr3_nt: TGTGCCAGCAGCTTAATACCGGGACAGGGACATGGCTACACCTTC

v_call: TRBV9
clone_size: -
d_call: TRBD2
j_call: TRBJ2-3
cdr3_aa: CASSGTAGVSTDTQYF
cdr3_nt: TGTGCCAGCAGCGGCACAGCGGGAGTGAGCACAGATACGCAGTATTTT

v_call: TRBV6-6
clone_size: once
d_call: TRBD1
j_call: TRBJ2-1
cdr3_aa: CASRPTGDNEQFF
cdr3_nt: TGTGCCAGCAGACCGACAGGGGACAATGAGCAGTTCTTC

v_call: TRBV5-1
clone_size: -
d_call: -
j_call: TRBJ2-7
cdr3_aa: CASSFQLGAGYEQYF
cdr3_nt: TGCGCCAGCAGCTTTCAGTTAGGTGCTGGATACGAGCAGTACTTC

v_call: TRBV6-5
clone_size: -
d_call: TRBD2
j_call: TRBJ2-7
cdr3_aa: CASSYSLAGSRTGQYF
cdr3_nt: TGTGCCAGCAGTTACTCTCTAGCGGGGTCCAGGACTGGGCAGTACTTC

v_call: TRBV11-2
clone_size: -
d_call: TRBD2
j_call: TRBJ2-1
cdr3_aa: CASRPIAGETYNEQFF
cdr3_nt: TGTGCCAGCAGACCGATAGCGGGAGAAACCTACAATGAGCAGTTCTTC

v_call: TRBV28
clone_size: -
d_call: -
j_call: TRBJ2-7
cdr3_aa: CASSPQGYEQYF
cdr3_nt: TGTGCCAGCAGCCCGCAGGGGTACGAGCAGTACTTC

v_call: TRBV5-1
clone_size: -
d_call: -
j_call: TRBJ2-3
cdr3_aa: CASSLRDATDTQYF
cdr3_nt: TGCGCCAGCAGCTTACGGGATGCCACAGATACGCAGTATTTT

v_call: TRBV9
clone_size: few
d_call: TRBD1
j_call: TRBJ2-3
cdr3_aa: CASSVRTGDTQYF
cdr3_nt: TGTGCCAGCAGCGTACGGACAGGGGATACGCAGTATTTT

v_call: TRBV7-3
clone_size: -
d_call: -
j_call: TRBJ2-1
cdr3_aa: CASSPPEGPRFF
cdr3_nt: TGTGCCAGCAGTCCCCCAGAAGGGCCGCGGTTCTTC

v_call: TRBV27
clone_size: -
d_call: TRBD1
j_call: TRBJ1-5
cdr3_aa: CASSLSSGGGKQPQHF
cdr3_nt: TGTGCCAGCAGTTTATCATCAGGGGGCGGAAAGCAGCCCCAGCATTTT

v_call: TRBV27
clone_size: -
d_call: TRBD1
j_call: TRBJ2-2
cdr3_aa: CASSPDRVPRTGELFF
cdr3_nt: TGTGCCAGCAGTCCCGACAGGGTACCACGCACCGGGGAGCTGTTTTTT

v_call: TRBV2
clone_size: -
d_call: -
j_call: TRBJ1-6
cdr3_aa: CASSVVGSYNSPLHF
cdr3_nt: TGTGCCAGCAGTGTGGTGGGCTCCTATAATTCACCCCTCCACTTT

v_call: TRBV9
clone_size: -
d_call: -
j_call: TRBJ2-7
cdr3_aa: CASSVGLAGYEQYF
cdr3_nt: TGTGCCAGCAGCGTAGGGCTAGCTGGGTACGAGCAGTACTTC

v_call: TRBV7-2
clone_size: -
d_call: TRBD2
j_call: TRBJ2-1
cdr3_aa: CASSLNPAGGREQFF
cdr3_nt: TGTGCCAGCAGCTTAAACCCCGCGGGGGGGCGCGAGCAGTTCTTC

v_call: TRBV19
clone_size: -
d_call: -
j_call: TRBJ1-3
cdr3_aa: CASSIARGANTIYF
cdr3_nt: TGTGCCAGTAGTATAGCCCGGGGGGCAAACACCATATATTTT

v_call: TRBV7-9
clone_size: -
d_call: TRBD1
j_call: TRBJ2-5
cdr3_aa: CASSRRLDRGKETQYF
cdr3_nt: TGTGCCAGCAGCCGCCGTTTGGACAGGGGTAAAGAGACCCAGTACTTC

v_call: TRBV15
clone_size: -
d_call: -
j_call: TRBJ1-5
cdr3_aa: CATSRFHNQPQHF
cdr3_nt: TGTGCCACCAGCAGGTTCCACAATCAGCCCCAGCATTTT

v_call: TRBV19
clone_size: -
d_call: TRBD2
j_call: TRBJ2-1
cdr3_aa: CASSDTSGFFSYNEQFF
cdr3_nt: TGTGCCAGTAGTGATACTAGCGGGTTCTTTTCCTACAATGAGCAGTTCTTC

v_call: TRBV20-1
clone_size: -
d_call: -
j_call: TRBJ2-3
cdr3_aa: CSAKIGATQYF
cdr3_nt: TGCAGTGCTAAAATTGGGGCCACGCAGTATTTT

v_call: TRBV7-2
clone_size: -
d_call: -
j_call: TRBJ2-3
cdr3_aa: CASSSPFSAGTDTQYF
cdr3_nt: TGTGCCAGCAGCTCCCCCTTTAGCGCAGGCACAGATACGCAGTATTTT

v_call: TRBV5-1
clone_size: -
d_call: -
j_call: TRBJ1-5
cdr3_aa: CASSPDGPGNQPQHF
cdr3_nt: TGCGCCAGCAGCCCGGACGGTCCTGGCAATCAGCCCCAGCATTTT

v_call: TRBV18
clone_size: -
d_call: -
j_call: TRBJ1-5
cdr3_aa: CASSPGMSRDRPQHF
cdr3_nt: TGTGCCAGCTCACCAGGGATGTCGAGGGATCGGCCCCAGCATTTT

v_call: TRBV28
clone_size: -
d_call: TRBD2
j_call: TRBJ2-5
cdr3_aa: CATRLAGETQYF
cdr3_nt: TGTGCCACGAGACTAGCTGGGGAGACCCAGTACTTC

v_call: TRBV11-2
clone_size: -
d_call: TRBD1
j_call: TRBJ2-7
cdr3_aa: CASSLGFWTGESGEQYF
cdr3_nt: TGTGCCAGCAGCTTAGGATTTTGGACAGGGGAAAGTGGCGAGCAGTACTTC

v_call: TRBV28
clone_size: -
d_call: TRBD1
j_call: TRBJ2-7
cdr3_aa: CASSSNPGQISSYEQYF
cdr3_nt: TGTGCCAGCAGTTCCAACCCGGGACAGATTAGCTCCTACGAGCAGTACTTC

v_call: TRBV5-1
clone_size: -
d_call: TRBD2
j_call: TRBJ2-5
cdr3_aa: CASSLEGGSSETQYF
cdr3_nt: TGCGCCAGCAGCTTGGAGGGCGGGAGCTCAGAGACCCAGTACTTC

v_call: TRBV6-5
clone_size: -
d_call: -
j_call: TRBJ2-1
cdr3_aa: CASSAGDEFPNEQFF
cdr3_nt: TGTGCCAGCAGTGCAGGGGACGAGTTCCCCAATGAGCAGTTCTTC

v_call: TRBV5-4
clone_size: once
d_call: -
j_call: TRBJ2-7
cdr3_aa: CASSQDKSSYEQYF
cdr3_nt: TGTGCCAGCAGCCAGGACAAGAGCTCCTACGAGCAGTACTTC

v_call: TRBV28
clone_size: -
d_call: TRBD2
j_call: TRBJ2-7
cdr3_aa: CASSSIGLAGAYEQYF
cdr3_nt: TGTGCCAGCAGTTCCATAGGACTAGCGGGAGCCTACGAGCAGTACTTC

v_call: TRBV27
clone_size: once
d_call: -
j_call: TRBJ1-1
cdr3_aa: CASSLTDGHTEAFF
cdr3_nt: TGTGCCAGCAGTTTAACCGACGGACACACTGAAGCTTTCTTT

v_call: TRBV14
clone_size: -
d_call: TRBD1
j_call: TRBJ2-1
cdr3_aa: CASSPQQGHEQFF
cdr3_nt: TGTGCCAGCAGCCCACAACAGGGGCATGAGCAGTTCTTC

v_call: TRBV11-2
clone_size: few
d_call: TRBD1
j_call: TRBJ1-1
cdr3_aa: CASSFDRGDTEAFF
cdr3_nt: TGTGCCAGCAGCTTCGACAGGGGGGACACTGAAGCTTTCTTT

v_call: TRBV6-6
clone_size: -
d_call: TRBD1
j_call: TRBJ1-3
cdr3_aa: CASSYGTAGNTIYF
cdr3_nt: TGTGCCAGCAGTTACGGGACAGCTGGAAACACCATATATTTT

v_call: TRBV9
clone_size: few
d_call: -
j_call: TRBJ2-3
cdr3_aa: CASSVGGTTNTDTQYF
cdr3_nt: TGTGCCAGCAGCGTAGGGGGGACAACTAACACAGATACGCAGTATTTT